Following are 11 T cell receptor beta chains from one sample sequenced in a study of lymphopenia after photon versus proton radiotherapy. Method: immunoSEQ multiplex PCR; TCRdb's copy keeps in-frame clones and lacks some. Of over 20,000 clones listed, 83% were seen once; the top ten hold under 4.5%. The specimen comprised peripheral blood, sampled from a patient treated with photon-based radiotherapy. These receptors all stem from a woman in her forties or fifties with pancreatic cancer.

This chain joins TRBV6-5 and TRBJ1-1; D is perhaps TRBD1 (5 bases). This CDR3 has 14 amino acids. The V end was cut by 0 bases, the J end by 7 bases, with 12 bases between. CDR1 is MNHEY and CDR2 is SVGAGI in the germline V gene. The CDR3: CASSYSGGYDEAFF. The CDR3 DNA sequence: TGTGCCAGCAGTTACTCTGGGGGGTATGATGAAGCTTTCTTT.

The V and J genes are TRBV6-7 and TRBJ1-5; D is uncertain. TRBV6-7 is treated as an ORF (open reading frame) with a function not yet certain. The CDR3 runs to 16 residues. Deletions cut 7 bases from V and 2 bases from J, with 18 bases between. The CDR3 sequence is CASTLTWVGGNQPQHF. The CDR3, as DNA: TGTGCCAGCACCCTGACTTGGGTTGGAGGCAATCAGCCCCAGCATTTT.

The chain combines TRBV21-1 with TRBJ2-7; TRBD1 is the table's D call, not checked against the DNA. TRBV21-1 is recorded as a pseudogene. CDR3 size: 14 residues. The CDR3 DNA sequence: TGTGCCAGCAGCAAGGGCATCTACTCCTACGAGCAGTACTTC. Translated, it gives CASSKGIYSYEQYF.

The chain couples TRBV19 to TRBJ1-5; no clear D gene. Germline loops: CDR1 LNHDA, CDR2 SQIVND (reference sequence). Trimming took 5 bases from V and 0 from J, leaving 11 bases between them. This CDR3 has 15 amino acids. This CDR3 reads CASSRTAYSNQPQHF. The CDR3 nucleotides are TGTGCCAGTAGTCGGACGGCTTATAGCAATCAGCCCCAGCATTTT.

The chain couples TRBV6-5 to TRBJ2-1; 9 bases agree with TRBD2. With 7 bases clipped from V and 3 bases from J, the junction kept 7 bases outside the gene matches. Germline CDR1 and CDR2: MNHEY and SVGAGI. The CDR3 is 15 amino acids. The CDR3 loop is CASMDGTSLYNEQFF. In nucleotides, the CDR3 is TGTGCCAGCATGGATGGGACTAGCCTCTACAATGAGCAGTTCTTC.

The chain couples TRBV29-1 to TRBJ2-7, with D perhaps assigned TRBD1 or TRBD2 (5 bases each). Trimming removed 4 bases at V and 0 bases at J, with 25 bases between. Germline-derived CDR1 and CDR2 are SQVTM and ANQGSEA. This CDR3 comprises 18 residues. The CDR3 DNA reads TGCAGCGTTGTTGTAGGAGGCGGAAGCCGGGGCGGCTCCTACGAGCAGTACTTC. Translated, it gives CSVVVGGGSRGGSYEQYF.

The chain recombines TRBV4-3 with TRBJ2-1; D ambiguous. Germline assignment: CDR1 LGHNA and CDR2 YSLEER. This CDR3 is built from 14 residues. Trimming shortened V by 0 bases and J by 5 bases, and 8 bases separated the two germline ends. The CDR3 loop is CASSQDLGNNEQFF. The CDR3 DNA reads TGCGCCAGCAGCCAAGATCTAGGGAACAATGAGCAGTTCTTC.

The rearrangement uses TRBV5-1 and TRBJ1-6; TRBD1 matches at 7 bases. Germline V gene sequence: CDR1 SGHRS, CDR2 YFSETQ. The junction had 4 bases not matched to a gene; V was cut back by 0 bases and J by 7 bases. The CDR3 totals 15 residues. CDR3 DNA: TGCGCCAGCAGCTTGGATCCAGGGGGGAATTCACCCCTCCACTTT. The encoded protein is CASSLDPGGNSPLHF.

The CDR3 DNA sequence: TGTGCCAGCAGCGATCTGGGACGGCACTCCTACGAGCAGTACTTC. Translating it yields CASSDLGRHSYEQYF. The chain employs TRBV5-5 and TRBJ2-7; D tentatively reads TRBD1 or TRBD2 (5 bases each). V was clipped by 4 bases and J by 0 bases, with 14 bases between them. This CDR3 is built from 15 residues. Germline loops: CDR1 SGHKS, CDR2 YYEKEE (reference sequence).

V gene TRBV28 combines with J gene TRBJ2-4; D possibly corresponds to TRBD1 (6 bases). There are 14 residues in the CDR3. V shed 1 base and J shed 9 bases, with 13 bases lying between them. Germline CDR1 is MDHEN and CDR2 is SYDVKM. CDR3 coding DNA: TGTGCCAGCAGTTTATCCCGGGACAACGGCATTCAGTACTTC. Its protein product is CASSLSRDNGIQYF.

This chain links TRBV4-2 with TRBJ2-7, with a possible D match to TRBD2 (5 bases). Germline loops: CDR1 LGHNA, CDR2 YNFKEQ. V lost 3 bases to trimming and J lost 0 bases, with 15 bases between them. The CDR3 covers 16 residues. The CDR3 loop is CASSQRAGGNSYEQYF. In DNA, the CDR3 is TGTGCCAGCAGCCAGAGAGCTGGAGGAAACTCCTACGAGCAGTACTTC.